This entry lists 6 T cell receptor beta chains sequenced from one sample in a study of blood T cells in healthy people across ages. The authors ran a second PCR of about 7 to 11 cycles using a sample-barcoded 5' primer and a J-beta primer mix. TCRdb reanalysed the 5' RACE reads using MiXCR and keeps one entry per CDR3 protein. Among about 670,000 distinct CDR3 sequences listed, under 65% were seen once. Material: blood. These receptors were taken from a woman of 80 years or more in good health.

At least ten counts were recorded for this clonotype. The chain links TRBV7-3 to TRBJ2-3; no reliable D call. The CDR3 is made up of 16 amino acids. Germline CDR1 SGHTA, CDR2 FQGTGA. V dropped 2 bases and J dropped 2 bases, with 14 bases sitting between them. The chain's CDR3 is CASSLGLVGTTDTQYF. The CDR3 nucleotides are TGTGCCAGCAGCTTAGGCCTGGTGGGCACCACAGATACGCAGTATTTT.

V is TRBV2 and J is TRBJ2-1, with 14 bases that match TRBD2. Trimming took 9 bases from V and 4 from J; bases not matched to a gene: 2. Germline CDR1 and CDR2: SNHLY and FYNNEI. The length of the CDR3 is 14 residues. The CDR3 spells CARGTSGGYNEQFF. The CDR3, as DNA: TGTGCCAGGGGGACTAGCGGGGGTTACAATGAGCAGTTCTTC.

This rearrangement joins TRBV24-1 to TRBJ2-1; D not resolved. The CDR3 has 16 amino acids. The V gene lost 4 bases and the J gene lost 2 bases, with 14 bases spanning the gap. Germline V gives CDR1 KGHDR, CDR2 SFDVKD. The DNA for the CDR3 is TGTGCCACCAGTGACCCCCGCCCGCCCCCCTACAATGAGCAGTTCTTC. It codes for CATSDPRPPPYNEQFF.

This clonotype has ten or more counts. The genes are TRBV12-5 and TRBJ2-1; D is unclear. Trimming stripped 6 bases from V and 7 bases from J, with 13 bases between. This CDR3 is built from 13 residues. Germline CDR1 is LGHNT and CDR2 is FRNRAP. The CDR3 protein is CASGPPGRNEQFF. CDR3 DNA: TGTGCTAGTGGCCCACCCGGTAGGAATGAGCAGTTCTTC.

The V and J genes are TRBV28 and TRBJ1-6; 10 positions agree with TRBD1. J lost 10 bases, V lost 6 bases, and 6 bases had no gene match. Germline V gene sequence: CDR1 MDHEN, CDR2 SYDVKM. CDR3 length: 14 amino acids. The CDR3 spells CASRSGTGDSPLHF. CDR3 in DNA: TGTGCCAGCAGATCCGGGACAGGGGACTCACCCCTCCACTTT.

V usage is TRBV21-1 and J usage is TRBJ2-5; TRBD1 is the table's D call and was not checked against the DNA. TRBV21-1 is classified as a pseudogene. The length of the CDR3 is 15 residues. The CDR3 sequence: CASSKDARGGETQYF. The CDR3 DNA reads TGTGCCAGCAGCAAAGATGCAAGGGGGGGAGAGACCCAGTACTTC.